The rows below give T cell receptor beta chains drawn from one sample of a study of blood T cells in healthy people across ages. One entry per CDR3 protein results from TCRdb running MiXCR on the 5' RACE reads. Of about 640,000 distinct CDR3 sequences detected, roughly 53% appear once; the ten largest clones hold approximately 40%. Sequences were obtained from blood. The receptors shown here come from a man in his 60s in good health. The CDR3 runs from the conserved cysteine through the conserved F or W. Each record gives: J gene, V gene, clone size, D gene, CDR3 DNA, CDR3 protein. D genes are given only for firm matches. A row's size may be missing; if present it is once, few, many or a size class.

TRBJ2-3 TRBV5-1 - - TGCGCCAGCAGCTTCAGGCGGGGAGGAGATACGCAGTATTTT CASSFRRGGDTQYF
TRBJ2-1 TRBV20-1 few TRBD2 TGCAGTGCTAGAAACAGCGGGGGGGCCGATGAGCAGTTCTTC CSARNSGGADEQFF
TRBJ2-1 TRBV20-1 few TRBD2 TGCAGTGCTGCGGGGGACGCCACCGCCTTAAATGAGCAGTTCTTC CSAAGDATALNEQFF
TRBJ2-5 TRBV5-1 - - TGCGCCAGCAGCTTGGTGCCGGCTTCCTACCAAGAGACCCAGTACTTC CASSLVPASYQETQYF
TRBJ1-5 TRBV7-2 - TRBD1 TGTGCCAGCAGCTACCGACAGGGGTTTCAGCCCCAGCATTTT CASSYRQGFQPQHF
TRBJ1-6 TRBV7-9 - - TGTGCCAGCCGAGGACAGTACAGCTCCTATAATTCACCCCTCCACTTT CASRGQYSSYNSPLHF
TRBJ2-7 TRBV12-3/TRBV12-4 few - TGTGCCAGCAGTTTGGGGGGGCTCCCCTACGAGCAGTACTTC CASSLGGLPYEQYF
TRBJ2-1 TRBV6-5 - - TGTGCCAGCACCCCCGGTAATGAGCAGTTCTTC CASTPGNEQFF
TRBJ2-3 TRBV6-2/TRBV6-3 - TRBD2 TGTGCCAGCACGGGACTAGCGGGGGGAACGCAGTATTTT CASTGLAGGTQYF
TRBJ2-1 TRBV28 - TRBD1 TGTGCCAGCAGTCTTGACAGGGCCTTTGAGCAGTTCTTC CASSLDRAFEQFF
TRBJ2-5 TRBV6-1 - TRBD1 TGTGCCAGCAGTCGGGACAGGGCCGTTGGGGCCCAGTACTTC CASSRDRAVGAQYF
TRBJ1-5 TRBV6-6 - - TGTGCCAGCAGCTACGAGGGAGGTAACAATCAGCCCCAGCATTTT CASSYEGGNNQPQHF
TRBJ2-1 TRBV24-1 - - TGTGCCACCAGTGGGACATACTACAATGAGCAGTTCTTC CATSGTYYNEQFF
TRBJ1-2 TRBV27 few TRBD1 TGTGCCAGCAGTTTAGATGGGACAGGGTATGGCTACACCTTC CASSLDGTGYGYTF
TRBJ2-5 TRBV6-2/TRBV6-3 - - TGTGCCAGCAGTTCCTGGACAGCACAAGAGACCCAGTACTTC CASSSWTAQETQYF
TRBJ1-2 TRBV5-1 - - TGCGCCAGCAGCGTGGGCGATCCTAACTATGGCTACACCTTC CASSVGDPNYGYTF
TRBJ1-6 TRBV5-1 - TRBD1 TGCGCCAGCAGCTCCGGGACAGGGGGCGCCGGATCACCCCTCCACTTT CASSSGTGGAGSPLHF
TRBJ2-1 TRBV5-1 few - TGCGCCAGCAGCTCCGGGGAGGATCCGTACAATGAGCAGTTCTTC CASSSGEDPYNEQFF
TRBJ2-5 TRBV29-1 - TRBD2 TGCAGCGTCGGGGGGCCGACTAGCGGGGATGACAATGAGCAGTACTTC CSVGGPTSGDDNEQYF
TRBJ2-5 TRBV5-5 - TRBD1 TGTGCCAGCAGCTTACAGGGGGCGATGTGGGAGACCCAGTACTTC CASSLQGAMWETQYF
TRBJ2-3 TRBV12-3/TRBV12-4 - - TGTGCCAGCAGTTTAGCGTCGTCTCCTTACACAGATACGCAGTATTTT CASSLASSPYTDTQYF
TRBJ1-2 TRBV20-1 - TRBD1 TGCAGTGCCAGAGACTCCACAGGGGGCTCTGGCTACACCTTC CSARDSTGGSGYTF
TRBJ2-7 TRBV5-1 few - TGCGCCAGCAGCTTACCGTCTTACGAGCAGTACTTC CASSLPSYEQYF
TRBJ1-6 TRBV6-5 - - TGTGCCAGCCATCGGGGATCTAATTCACCCCTCCACTTT CASHRGSNSPLHF
TRBJ2-2 TRBV20-1 - TRBD2 TGCAGTGCTAGAGGTAGCGGGGCGGGCGACACCGGGGAGCTGTTTTTT CSARGSGAGDTGELFF
TRBJ2-3 TRBV27 - TRBD2 TGTGCCAGCAGAAGGGCTCGGGGGGCAGATACGCAGTATTTT CASRRARGADTQYF
TRBJ2-7 TRBV3-1 - TRBD1 TGTGCCAGCAGCCAAAACAGGGGGTACGAGCAGTACTTC CASSQNRGYEQYF
TRBJ2-7 TRBV20-1 few TRBD1 TGCAGAACAGGGGGCTCCTACGAGCAGTACTTC CRTGGSYEQYF
TRBJ2-7 TRBV20-1 few TRBD1 TGCAGTGCGTCGAGGGGACAGGGTTTCTCCTACGAGCAGTACTTC CSASRGQGFSYEQYF
TRBJ1-1 TRBV12-3/TRBV12-4 - - TGTGCCAGCAGTTTCGGGGGAAGCATGAACACTGAAGCTTTCTTT CASSFGGSMNTEAFF
TRBJ2-5 TRBV28 few - TGTGCCAGCGGGGGGCGGGGTTGGGAGACCCAGTACTTC CASGGRGWETQYF
TRBJ2-1 TRBV5-4 - - TGTGCCAGCAGCTTGGATGTTGAGCAGTTCTTC CASSLDVEQFF
TRBJ2-3 TRBV20-1 - - TGCAGTGCTAGAGACCCTCGGAGACGGTCGACAGATACGCAGTATTTT CSARDPRRRSTDTQYF